This T cell receptor beta chain was profiled in a study of identical twins (TCRdb year 2016). For context, the study as a whole: TCR alpha and beta repertoires from monozygotic twins, unrelated adults of various ages and cord blood were deep-sequenced to test whether fetal clonotypes persist. To rule out contamination, the twin experiments were replicated at different times with different library preparation protocols.

Beyond this particular receptor, the publication reports: In monozygotic twins, recombination models systematically underestimated out-of-frame TCR alpha sharing, but the models matched the sharing seen between unrelated individuals. A weaker excess of twin sharing was found in beta out-of-frame sequences because the signal-to-noise ratio was lowered by fewer shared sequences. Zero-insertion analyses could be partly confounded by invariant T cells such as MAIT and iNKT, although diverse VJ usage argued against such confounding for most clonotypes. Because the same donors could not be followed over many years, the conclusions depended on cross-sectional statistical analysis. Out-of-frame TCR alpha sequences shared between twins showed an excess of low generation-probability sequences compared with coincidental sharing between unrelated individuals. Abundant cord blood beta clonotypes carried fewer insertions; young adult naive repertoires showed a weaker similar trend, while memory repertoires showed none.

Only healthy Caucasian donors were included. The twin cohort consisted of three pairs of female monozygotic twins, all aged about 18 to 30 years. Positive isolation kits from Invitrogen were used to isolate the CD4+ and CD8+ T cell populations. Comment on this clonotype: There is no known antigen for this receptor. No base qualities exist here, and no much larger clone lies one base off it.

The library was built by means of 5' RACE. Sequencing relied on an Illumina HiSeq 2000. Template switching introduced a universal primer binding site; the final cDNA contained a unique molecular identifier, enabling accurate counting of TCR cDNA molecules. Specific primers in the conserved constant-segment region were used to synthesize first-strand cDNA for the TCR alpha and beta chains. To control for contamination, every cDNA library was double barcoded, receiving both a SMART-Mk sample barcode and Illumina barcodes. TruSeq adapter sequences and Illumina sample barcodes were added in two successive PCR steps. The Illumina HiSeq platform was used with custom primers to sequence TCR alpha and beta cDNA libraries. Turning to the authors' computational methods: Raw reads were processed with MiGEC to extract unique molecular identifiers, and MiXCR was used to determine CDR3 positions. For each individual, recombination models were inferred using an EM algorithm with the repgenHMM and IGoR tools. Shared clonotype analysis was performed with the tcR package in R, normalizing sharing by the product of cloneset sizes. To study raw recombination without the effects of thymic and clonal selection, out-of-frame nonproductive sequences were analyzed. Using fastp trimming at Q25 and MiXCR clonotype assembly, TCRdb reanalyzed the public sequencing data and kept in-frame beta chains. Rows with a matching CDR3 protein are joined into one entry that keeps the most common DNA and genes. The V and J calls shown here were made by TCRdb, not taken from the authors' results. This sample lists more than 400,000 distinct CDR3 sequences; nearly 15% were detected once. Together, the top ten hold roughly 0.4% of the sample.

Taken from cysteine to phenylalanine, the CDR3 has 12 residues. The CDR3 DNA has 36 bases and is translated from base 1. V gives up 6 bases and J gives up 4 bases, and the segment between their germline ends measures 12 bases. CDR1 and CDR2, looked up from the germline V gene (reference sequence), are DFQATT and SNEGSKA. These same data were also listed under a study on yellow fever vaccine responses in identical twins. As that second study puts it: The authors reported that the T cell response to vaccination in identical twins appeared partly convergent and partly personalized. In identical twins, the study followed T cell clones that responded to the vaccine with precision.

The sample taken for sequencing was CD4+ T cells sorted from blood. The V and J segments used are TRBV20-1 and TRBJ1-1, with TRBD1 as a weak D call on 6 bases. The sequence was collected from a woman under 30 in good health. The sequenced DNA: TGCAGTGCCAACACAGGGTTCACTGAAGCTTTCTTT. This is translated as CSANTGFTEAFF.